This T cell receptor (beta chain) was found in a study of T-cell reconstitution after alpha-beta-depleted transplantation in children. Study findings and constraints: By about two months after transplant, alpha-beta T cells reportedly arose from several hundred graft clones that had expanded.

The CDR3 length is 15 residues. Per the germline V gene, CDR1 is LGHNA and CDR2 is YNFKEQ. Trimming cost V 4 bases and J 1 base, with 13 bases left between them. Library preparation (for TCRbeta) was performed with unique molecular identifiers. TCRdb reanalysed the PCR reads using MiXCR and keeps one entry per CDR3 protein. The sample records under 60,000 distinct CDR3 sequences, roughly 5% being singletons. With respect to this clonotype: Its matching antigen is unknown. Since a much larger clone is just one base distant, this may be a read error. No conserved phenylalanine or tryptophan is present at the end of the CDR3, so a read error is the likely explanation.

Sequences were derived from PBMCs, mostly from graft donor cells, sampled 60 days after TCRalphabeta/CD19-depleted stem cell transplant. The receptor was derived from a female patient aged 2 to 10 who had a stem cell transplant for aplastic anemia, so the T cells may come from the graft donor. This chain joins TRBV4-2 and TRBJ1-1, with D possibly TRBD1 on 6 matching bases. Here the CDR3 reads CASSPRGTQNTEAFS. The CDR3 DNA reads TGTGCCAGCAGCCCAAGGGGGACCCAGAACACTGAAGCTTTCTCT.